This T cell receptor (beta chain) derives from a study of cytomegalovirus exposure and HLA in healthy donors. Study summary: An early release of data contained approximately 80 million unique TCRs, which came from HLA-typed donors. Clustering assigned 70% to 85% of the roughly 370 genotyped donors to the Caucasian-associated ancestry cluster. Study-wide points: Reports state that TCR beta sequences accurately predicted most subjects' HLA-A and HLA-B alleles.

CDR3 length equals 15 residues. Germline V gives CDR1 SGHDT, CDR2 YYEEEE. V shed 4 bases and J shed 1 base, with 12 bases lying between them. On this clone: No antigen is known for it.

Amplification used 60 Vbeta primers and 13 Jbeta primers. Assay: immunoSEQ multiplex PCR; the TCRdb copy retains only in-frame clones and omits some. The sample spans roughly 100,000 clones; the ten largest clones claim around 0.59%. The receptor comes from a man in his fifties or sixties in good health and CMV-seronegative. Material for sequencing was PBMCs. The chain has TRBV5-6 and TRBJ1-5, with D tentatively TRBD1 (6 bases). This chain's CDR3 is CASSRNGQSNQPQHF. The CDR3 coding sequence is TGTGCCAGCAGCCGAAACGGACAGAGCAATCAGCCCCAGCATTTT.